The present T cell receptor beta chain was sequenced within a study of T cells expressing NK-cell markers. The wider study: Obtained from sorted CD3+CD56+NKG2C+, CD3+CD56+NKG2C- and CD3+CD56-NKG2C+ T cells were the TCR beta repertoires.

To note about this clonotype: As yet, its antigen is unknown.

Germline CDR1 and CDR2: SGHVS and FNYEAQ. The CDR3 spans 13 residues. Overall study results and limits: The leading position in the CD3+CD56-NKG2C+ fraction of four donors also went to these clonotypes. The contribution of dominant NKG2C+ clonotypes to CD8+ T cells in five to seven donors was roughly 1.0-7.5%.

Reanalyzing the 5' RACE reads, TCRdb keeps one entry per CDR3 protein, without DNA. This sample's table has over 100,000 distinct CDR3 sequences. The sample was blood T cells: a sorted CD56 or NKG2C T cell subset, CD4+ or CD8+ T cells, or bulk PBMC T cells (not recorded which). This TCR derives from a woman aged 18 to 75 in good health. The J gene is TRBJ1-6, the V gene TRBV7-6; absent DNA, TCRdb's TRBD1 call cannot be checked. The CDR3 spells CASSSNGASPLHF.